The 23 T cell receptor beta chains below all came from one sample that was sequenced in a study of T cells in tuberculosis. Regarding time point: new active TB diagnosis, blood taken before or within 7 days of starting treatment. Only in-frame clones appear in the TCRdb table, and some are missing; sequencing was by immunoSEQ multiplex PCR. The data hold tens of thousands of clones, with about 90% observed a single time. Sequencing used PBMCs, obtained at tuberculosis diagnosis. Source of these receptors: an adult with tuberculosis. Some clones in this sample may be carry-over from other donors' samples.

The chain combines TRBV5-5 with TRBJ2-5, with TRBD2 matching over 7 bases. After removal of 0 bases from V and 5 bases from J, the junction contained 7 bases not matched to a gene. The CDR3 covers 15 residues. Germline V gene sequence: CDR1 SGHKS, CDR2 YYEKEE (reference sequence). The CDR3 is CASSLAGGVWETQYF. The CDR3 coding sequence is TGTGCCAGCAGCTTGGCGGGGGGAGTTTGGGAGACCCAGTACTTC. Variable domain in full (rest from reference TRBV5-5 and TRBJ2-5): DAGVTQSPTHLIKTRGQQVTLRCSPISGHKSVSWYQQVLGQGPQFIFQYYEKEERGRGNFPDRFSARQFPNYSSELNVNALLLGDSALYLCASSLAGGVWETQYFGPGTRLLVL.

The J gene is TRBJ1-2, the V gene TRBV2; tentatively, D is TRBD1 (6 bases). Germline-derived CDR1 and CDR2 are SNHLY and FYNNEI. The germline V and J ends were trimmed by 0 bases and 8 bases, with 19 bases remaining between them. The length of the CDR3 is 16 residues. This chain's CDR3 is CASSEALLGGAEGYTF. Here the CDR3 DNA reads TGTGCCAGCAGTGAAGCGCTTCTTGGGGGCGCAGAAGGCTACACCTTC.

This rearrangement joins TRBV27 to TRBJ2-7; 9 bases map to TRBD1. There are 13 residues in the CDR3. The germline V gene encodes CDR1 MNHEY and CDR2 SMNVEV (reference sequence). The V segment lost 10 bases and the J segment 3 bases; nucleotides outside the gene matches: 7. The CDR3 DNA reads as TGTGCCACCCAAGAGACAGGGGGCTACGAGCAGTACTTC. Encoded protein: CATQETGGYEQYF.

V is TRBV5-5 and J is TRBJ2-1; D perhaps matches TRBD2 (6 bases). Germline assignment: CDR1 SGHKS and CDR2 YYEKEE (reference sequence). The CDR3 is 11 residues long. V lost 2 bases to trimming and J lost 10 bases, with 7 bases between them. CDR3 loop: CASSLREEQFF. In DNA, the CDR3 is TGTGCCAGCAGCTTACGGGAGGAGCAGTTCTTC.

The J gene is TRBJ2-2, the V gene TRBV6-5; 7 positions agree with TRBD2. With V trimmed by 4 bases and J by 5 bases, 10 bases remained unmatched. Germline CDR1 reads MNHEY; CDR2 reads SVGAGI. The CDR3 contains 16 residues. The CDR3 is CASSSPVTRGTGELFF. The CDR3 DNA sequence: TGTGCCAGCAGTTCCCCGGTTACGCGGGGGACCGGGGAGCTGTTTTTT.

The chain joins TRBV6-6 to TRBJ2-1; 8 bases are a match to TRBD1. Unmatched junction bases numbered 2, after V lost 2 bases and J lost 5 bases. The germline CDR1 and CDR2 sequences are MNHNY and SVGAGI (reference sequence). The CDR3 covers 14 residues. The CDR3 loop is CASSYRTGNNEQFF. DNA of the CDR3: TGTGCCAGCAGTTACAGGACAGGGAACAATGAGCAGTTCTTC.

In DNA form, the CDR3 reads TGTGCCAGCAGCCCTGAGAGGGACAGGGGATACGAGCAGTACTTC. Protein sequence: CASSPERDRGYEQYF. The chain has TRBV5-4 and TRBJ2-7; 10 positions match TRBD1. The CDR3 covers 15 residues. V lost 4 bases to trimming and J lost 4 bases; unmatched junction nucleotides: 8. Germline lookup yields CDR1 SGHNT and CDR2 YYREEE (reference sequence).

V usage is TRBV7-6 and J usage is TRBJ2-2; D might be TRBD2 (5 bases). Germline CDR1 and CDR2: SGHVS and FNYEAQ. V was shortened by 1 base and J by 2 bases, with 11 bases between the two germline ends. This CDR3 is 16 amino acids long. In nucleotides, the CDR3 is TGTGCCAGCAGCTTAGTGGAGGACCCCAACACCGGGGAGCTGTTTTTT. It translates to CASSLVEDPNTGELFF.

This clone was seen just once. The chain joins TRBV19 to TRBJ1-6, with D unresolved. The V and J ends lost 5 bases and 5 bases respectively, with 7 bases between them. There are 13 residues in the CDR3. Germline V gives CDR1 LNHDA, CDR2 SQIVND (reference sequence). The CDR3 here is CASSRQDNSPLHF. The CDR3 DNA is TGTGCCAGTAGTCGGCAGGATAATTCACCCCTCCACTTT.

The gene calls are TRBV6-4 and TRBJ2-1, with TRBD1 as a possible D gene (5 bases). The length of the CDR3 is 15 residues. Trimming shortened V by 0 bases and J by 12 bases, and 18 bases separated the two germline ends. The V gene's germline CDR1 is MRHNA and CDR2 SNTAGT. For the CDR3, the DNA is TGTGCCAGCAGTGACTCGATTGGCTTGGGTCAGGGGCAGTTCTTC. This gives the protein CASSDSIGLGQGQFF.

This chain links TRBV6-1 with TRBJ2-3; TRBD2 agrees at 11 bases. CDR1 is MNHNS and CDR2 is SASEGT in the germline V gene. The junction had 7 bases not matched to a gene; V was cut back by 7 bases and J by 4 bases. The CDR3 extends over 15 amino acids. As DNA, the CDR3 is TGTGCCAGCAAAGGGGTAGCGGGGGGGCCAGATACGCAGTATTTT. This translates into CASKGVAGGPDTQYF.

The CDR3 here is CASSIGSGGLNEQFF. The CDR3 nucleotides read TGTGCCAGTAGTATCGGTAGCGGGGGGTTAAATGAGCAGTTCTTC. This chain links TRBV19 with TRBJ2-1; 10 nucleotides match TRBD2. The CDR3 covers 15 residues. The junction had 6 bases not matched to a gene; V was cut back by 3 bases and J by 7 bases. Looked up from germline, CDR1 is LNHDA and CDR2 is SQIVND (reference sequence).

The rearrangement links TRBV9 to TRBJ1-1, with D unclear. V lost 2 bases and J 2 bases, leaving 4 bases between the germline ends. The V gene's germline CDR1 is SGDLS and CDR2 YYNGEE. The CDR3 sequence is 12 residues long. CDR3 DNA sequence: TGTGCCAGCAGCGTCTTCAACACTGAAGCTTTCTTT. It specifies CASSVFNTEAFF.

The rearrangement uses TRBV30 and TRBJ2-7; TRBD1 is a possible D gene (6 bases). Germline loops: CDR1 GTSNPN, CDR2 SVGIG (reference sequence). Trimming took off 3 bases at V and 7 bases at J, with 13 bases between the two ends. The CDR3 is 12 residues long. The CDR3 region is CAWRRTQGEQYF. The CDR3 DNA follows: TGTGCCTGGAGGCGGACCCAGGGGGAGCAGTACTTC.

The chain links TRBV5-1 to TRBJ1-1; possible D gene TRBD1, 5 bases. This CDR3 is 16 amino acids long. V was shortened by 7 bases and J by 1 base, with 20 bases between the two germline ends. Germline CDR1 SGHRS, CDR2 YFSETQ. The CDR3 coding sequence is TGCGCCAGCGGGCCAGACAGCCGCAATTGGAACACTGAAGCTTTCTTT. It specifies CASGPDSRNWNTEAFF.

This rearrangement joins TRBV27 to TRBJ2-2; 10 nucleotides match TRBD1. With V trimmed by 2 bases and J by 3 bases, 3 bases remained unmatched. Per germline, CDR1 MNHEY and CDR2 SMNVEV (reference sequence). The CDR3 runs to 16 residues. CDR3 region: CASSLEGTGDTGELFF. In DNA form, the CDR3 reads TGTGCCAGCAGTTTAGAAGGGACAGGGGACACCGGGGAGCTGTTTTTT.

The V and J genes are TRBV27 and TRBJ1-6, with D unclear. The CDR3 sequence is 17 residues long. From germline, CDR1 is MNHEY and CDR2 SMNVEV (reference sequence). The ends were cut back, 6 bases at V and 1 base at J, with 16 bases in the middle. In nucleotides, the CDR3 is TGTGCCAGCAGCCCCTTTCCGCTGAGGTCCTATAATTCACCCCTCCACTTT. It is translated as CASSPFPLRSYNSPLHF.

This rearrangement joins TRBV11-3 to TRBJ2-3; the match to TRBD2 covers 8 bases. After removal of 4 bases from V and 3 bases from J, the junction contained 6 bases not matched to a gene. The CDR3 runs to 15 residues. Germline CDR1 SGHNT, CDR2 YENEEA. The CDR3 nucleotides read TGTGCCAGCAGCTCGGGGGGGTTAATAACAGATACGCAGTATTTT. Translated, it gives CASSSGGLITDTQYF.

This chain joins TRBV27 and TRBJ1-5; the D gene is possibly TRBD1 (6 bases). V lost 2 bases, J lost 4 bases, and 6 bases lay in between. Germline V gene data show CDR1 as MNHEY and CDR2 as SMNVEV (reference sequence). The CDR3 contains 13 residues. The CDR3 region has the DNA TGTGCCAGCAGTTTACAGGGGAATCAGCCCCAGCATTTT. It specifies CASSLQGNQPQHF.

The genes are TRBV5-1 and TRBJ2-1; a weak D match, TRBD1 (6 bases). CDR3 length equals 14 residues. The germline V and J ends were trimmed by 4 bases and 10 bases, with 18 bases remaining between them. Germline values: CDR1 SGHRS, CDR2 YFSETQ. CDR3 DNA sequence: TGCGCCAGCAGCGTAGGGTGGGGGCAGGGGGAGCAGTTCTTC. It specifies CASSVGWGQGEQFF.

The chain links TRBV27 to TRBJ2-1, with 9 bases fitting TRBD2. This CDR3 has 14 residues. The V gene end was trimmed by 5 bases and the J gene end by 7 bases; junction bases not matched to a gene: 6. Germline CDR1 reads MNHEY; CDR2 reads SMNVEV (reference sequence). In DNA form, the CDR3 reads TGTGCCAGCAGTAAGGGACTAGCAGGGAATGAGCAGTTCTTC. As protein: CASSKGLAGNEQFF.

V and J are TRBV7-2 and TRBJ1-5; D remains ambiguous. This CDR3 contains 12 residues. Trimming left V 1 base short and J 12 bases short, with 10 bases between. Germline CDR1 SGHTA, CDR2 FQGNSA. CDR3 DNA: TGTGCCAGCAGCTTAGATAGGAGGGACCAGCATTTT. Its translation is CASSLDRRDQHF.

The gene calls are TRBV11-2 and TRBJ1-6; possible D gene TRBD1, 5 bases. V was pared by 0 bases and J by 7 bases, with 7 bases between. The CDR3 totals 14 residues. CDR1 and CDR2 from the germline V gene are SGHAT and FQNNGV. Here the CDR3 reads CASSLDRVNSPLHF. The CDR3 DNA reads as TGTGCCAGCAGCTTAGACAGGGTCAATTCACCCCTCCACTTT.